These 30 T cell receptor beta chains were sequenced from one sample in a study of cytomegalovirus exposure and HLA in healthy donors. The study ran its PCR with 60 Vbeta and 13 Jbeta primers. The assay was immunoSEQ multiplex PCR, and TCRdb's table has in-frame clones only and misses some. The table shows about 120,000 clones, with 74% occurring only once. The material sequenced was PBMCs. The receptors were gathered from a human donor in good health.

The chain uses TRBV11-2 and TRBJ2-6; no clear D. The V and J ends lost 4 bases and 0 bases respectively, with 13 bases between them. This CDR3 contains 17 residues. CDR1 and CDR2 (germline): SGHAT, FQNNGV. The chain's CDR3 is CASSSSRELSGANVLTF. In DNA, the CDR3 is TGTGCCAGCAGCTCCTCTAGAGAACTCTCTGGGGCCAACGTCCTGACTTTC.

The CDR3 sequence: CASKTGFFGNTIYF. In nucleotides, the CDR3 is TGTGCCAGCAAGACAGGTTTCTTTGGAAACACCATATATTTT. The rearrangement joins TRBV6-5 to TRBJ1-3; possible D gene TRBD1, 6 bases. The V end lost 7 bases, the J end lost 3 bases, and 13 bases lay between the germline ends. The CDR3 has 14 residues. Germline CDR1 and CDR2: MNHEY and SVGAGI.

This chain uses TRBV15 with TRBJ2-1; maybe TRBD1 (6 bases). The CDR3 is made up of 17 amino acids. The germline gives CDR1 LNHNV, CDR2 YYDKDF (reference sequence). The V and J ends lost 2 bases and 0 bases respectively, with 14 bases between them. The CDR3 DNA reads as TGTGCCACCAGCAGACAATTCCAGGGGAGCTCCTACAATGAGCAGTTCTTC. It encodes CATSRQFQGSSYNEQFF.

The genes are TRBV28 and TRBJ1-2, with 10 bases fitting TRBD1. CDR1 is MDHEN, CDR2 SYDVKM, per germline. There are 16 residues in the CDR3. V was clipped by 4 bases and J by 7 bases; unmatched bases: 12. Written as DNA, the CDR3 is TGTGCCAGCAGTTCCGCTGCCCGACAGGGGGCTGGTGGCTACACCTTC. Protein: CASSSAARQGAGGYTF.

The chain recombines TRBV9 with TRBJ1-3; D is possibly TRBD1 (6 bases). CDR1 and CDR2 from the germline V gene are SGDLS and YYNGEE. The CDR3 loop spans 18 amino acids. V was pared by 0 bases and J by 0 bases, with 16 bases between. CDR3 residues: CASSVDPGRGFSGNTIYF. In DNA form, the CDR3 reads TGTGCCAGCAGCGTAGATCCCGGCAGGGGTTTCTCTGGAAACACCATATATTTT.

V gene TRBV9 combines with J gene TRBJ1-1, with D maybe TRBD1 (5 bases). The CDR3 totals 13 residues. V lost 2 bases and J 5 bases, leaving 10 bases between the germline ends. Germline lookup yields CDR1 SGDLS and CDR2 YYNGEE. The CDR3 is CASSVVGHTEAFF. The CDR3, as DNA: TGTGCCAGCAGCGTGGTAGGACATACTGAAGCTTTCTTT.

This clone was seen a single time. V gene TRBV4-2 combines with J gene TRBJ2-3; D is possibly TRBD1 (5 bases). The CDR3 sequence is 19 residues long. Between the trimmed V and J ends, which lost 1 base and 1 base, there was a span of 21 bases. Germline CDR1 is LGHNA and CDR2 is YNFKEQ. The CDR3 loop reads CASSQAGIHPPPGTDTQYF. CDR3 coding DNA: TGTGCCAGCAGCCAAGCAGGGATTCATCCACCTCCAGGCACAGATACGCAGTATTTT.

This clone was picked up a small number of times. This chain links TRBV6-1 with TRBJ1-2; D is unresolved. Trimming cost V 2 bases and J 2 bases, with 12 bases left between them. This CDR3 is 15 amino acids long. The V gene's germline CDR1 is MNHNS and CDR2 SASEGT. In DNA form, the CDR3 reads TGTGCCAGCAGTGAATGGCGAGGGCCCAACTATGGCTACACCTTC. Translated: CASSEWRGPNYGYTF.

This rearrangement joins TRBV19 to TRBJ1-1; 8 nucleotides line up with TRBD1. V lost 6 bases to trimming and J lost 1 base; unmatched junction nucleotides: 4. This CDR3 region has 14 residues. The germline gives CDR1 LNHDA, CDR2 SQIVND (reference sequence). In DNA, the CDR3 is TGTGCCAGTAGGGGCGGGACAGGGAACACTGAAGCTTTCTTT. Translating gives CASRGGTGNTEAFF.

The sample holds a few counts of this clone. V and J are TRBV2 and TRBJ2-3; the D gene is possibly TRBD2 (5 bases). The V gene's germline CDR1 is SNHLY and CDR2 FYNNEI. The CDR3 is 14 residues long. The V and J ends lost 3 bases and 2 bases respectively, with 9 bases between them. As DNA, the CDR3 is TGTGCCAGCAGTGACAGACTATTCACAGATACGCAGTATTTT. Translating gives CASSDRLFTDTQYF.

Written as DNA, the CDR3 is TGTGCCAGCAGCGATATGGGTCAGGAGAACACTGAAGCTTTCTTT. Translating it yields CASSDMGQENTEAFF. This rearrangement joins TRBV6-1 to TRBJ1-1; D gene unclear. There are 15 residues in the CDR3. CDR1 and CDR2 from the germline V gene are MNHNS and SASEGT. V lost 6 bases and J 1 base, leaving 15 bases between the germline ends.

The CDR3 sequence is CASSLDRAGYGYTF. The CDR3 region has the DNA TGTGCCAGCAGCTTGGACAGGGCAGGCTATGGCTACACCTTC. V usage is TRBV5-4 and J usage is TRBJ1-2, with a possible D match to TRBD1 (6 bases). The CDR3 has 14 amino acids. V dropped 0 bases and J dropped 4 bases, with 10 bases sitting between them. Germline loops: CDR1 SGHNT, CDR2 YYREEE (reference sequence).

This clone was counted only a few times. The CDR3 loop is CASSLPGNSPLHF. The CDR3 DNA reads as TGTGCCAGCAGCTTGCCAGGGAATTCACCCCTCCACTTT. V usage is TRBV7-9 and J usage is TRBJ1-6, with a tentative D call TRBD1 (5 bases). Trimming left V 3 bases short and J 7 bases short, with 7 bases between. CDR3 length: 13 residues. CDR1 and CDR2 from the germline V gene are SEHNR and FQNEAQ (reference sequence).

The rearrangement uses TRBV7-6 and TRBJ2-2; TRBD2 matches at 10 bases. This CDR3 contains 20 residues. Looked up from germline, CDR1 is SGHVS and CDR2 is FNYEAQ. The J segment lost 2 bases and the V segment lost 1 base, leaving 13 bases of the junction unmatched. CDR3 sequence: CASSLVPPTVAGGNTGELFF. The CDR3 DNA reads as TGTGCCAGCAGCTTAGTTCCCCCAACGGTAGCGGGGGGAAACACCGGGGAGCTGTTTTTT.

The chain carries TRBV5-6 and TRBJ2-3; 8 nucleotides line up with TRBD2. V was pared by 2 bases and J by 2 bases, with 7 bases of the junction left unmatched. This CDR3 has 16 residues. Germline V lookup: CDR1 SGHDT, CDR2 YYEEEE. The CDR3 DNA reads as TGTGCCAGCAGCTTAACGGGAGGGCCGAACACAGATACGCAGTATTTT. Translating gives CASSLTGGPNTDTQYF.

This clone was found a few times. The chain employs TRBV18 and TRBJ1-1; 10 positions match TRBD1. The CDR3 sequence is 15 residues long. Unmatched junction bases numbered 12, after V lost 3 bases and J lost 11 bases. Germline loops: CDR1 KGHSH, CDR2 LQKENI. The CDR3 DNA reads TGTGCCAGCTCACCCCGGGACAGGGGAATTGGTGGGGCTTTCTTT. Its translation: CASSPRDRGIGGAFF.

The chain joins TRBV5-1 to TRBJ2-7, with 7 bases that match TRBD2. The V gene's germline CDR1 is SGHRS and CDR2 YFSETQ. The CDR3 covers 14 residues. The V segment lost 3 bases and the J segment 1 base; nucleotides outside the gene matches: 4. The CDR3 loop is CASSSSGVSYEQYF. CDR3 nucleotides: TGCGCCAGCAGCTCGAGCGGGGTTTCCTACGAGCAGTACTTC.

This chain joins TRBV28 and TRBJ1-2; TRBD1 matches 7 bases. Germline CDR1 is MDHEN and CDR2 is SYDVKM. The V gene end was trimmed by 6 bases and the J gene end by 8 bases; junction bases not matched to a gene: 9. CDR3 length equals 13 residues. CDR3 DNA: TGTGCCAGCAGCCCTGCTAGGGGGCAAGGCTACACCTTC. Translating gives CASSPARGQGYTF.

This chain joins TRBV15 and TRBJ2-1; tentative D call: TRBD2 (6 bases). Germline CDR1 reads LNHNV; CDR2 reads YYDKDF (reference sequence). The CDR3 length is 16 residues. The V and J ends lost 7 bases and 2 bases respectively, with 18 bases between them. CDR3 bases: TGTGCCACCACTCGAGGAGGGGTTGGAACCTACAATGAGCAGTTCTTC. This sequence encodes CATTRGGVGTYNEQFF.

The rearrangement joins TRBV29-1 to TRBJ1-5; 8 bases map to TRBD1. The J segment lost 0 bases and the V segment lost 6 bases, leaving 7 bases of the junction unmatched. The CDR3 contains 15 residues. The germline V gene encodes CDR1 SQVTM and CDR2 ANQGSEA. CDR3 sequence reads: CSVSGGRGSNQPQHF. CDR3 nucleotides: TGCAGCGTCTCAGGGGGCAGAGGTAGCAATCAGCCCCAGCATTTT.

This clone came up a few times. The CDR3, as DNA: TGTGCCTGGAGTGTAAGTGGCAGGGGGAGATCAACTAATGAAAAACTGTTTTTT. This sequence encodes CAWSVSGRGRSTNEKLFF. The V call is TRBV30, the J call TRBJ1-4; 7 bases fit TRBD1. CDR3 length: 18 residues. The V and J ends lost 0 bases and 0 bases, in that order; junction bases with no gene match: 10. CDR1 is GTSNPN, CDR2 SVGIG, per germline (reference sequence).

CDR3 coding DNA: TGCGCCAGCAGCGCCATCTCTCTAGCGGGAGGGGTATCCTACAATGAGCAGTTCTTC. Translating gives CASSAISLAGGVSYNEQFF. This chain uses TRBV5-1 with TRBJ2-1, with TRBD2 matching over 12 bases. Germline values: CDR1 SGHRS, CDR2 YFSETQ. This CDR3 region has 19 residues. The J segment lost 1 base and the V segment lost 4 bases, leaving 12 bases of the junction unmatched.

DNA of the CDR3: TGTGCCAGCTATCAGGGGGTGGCCCTAGGTCAGCCCCAGCATTTT. Residues: CASYQGVALGQPQHF. V is TRBV28 and J is TRBJ1-5, with 7 bases matching TRBD1. V gave up 8 bases and J gave up 6 bases; unmatched junction bases: 13. CDR3 size: 15 residues. From germline, CDR1 is MDHEN and CDR2 SYDVKM.

The gene calls are TRBV11-2 and TRBJ2-1; perhaps TRBD2 as D (5 bases). V was clipped by 0 bases and J by 9 bases, with 6 bases between them. CDR3 length equals 12 residues. Germline CDR1 SGHAT, CDR2 FQNNGV. The CDR3 DNA reads as TGTGCCAGCAGCTTAGATCGGGGTGAGCAGTTCTTC. Its protein is CASSLDRGEQFF.

The chain employs TRBV7-9 and TRBJ1-1; 8 bases match TRBD1. The CDR3 is made up of 14 amino acids. The germline gives CDR1 SEHNR, CDR2 FQNEAQ (reference sequence). The ends lost 4 bases at V and 6 bases at J; junction bases unmatched: 7. The CDR3 DNA follows: TGTGCCAGCAGCTCTCAGGACAGGGTCTCTGAAGCTTTCTTT. Protein sequence: CASSSQDRVSEAFF.

As DNA, the CDR3 is TGTGCCAGCAGTGAAGCTTCCGTCCCACACATTAACTATGGCTACACCTTC. This codes for CASSEASVPHINYGYTF. The V gene is TRBV6-1, the J gene TRBJ1-2; D ambiguous. The V gene's germline CDR1 is MNHNS and CDR2 SASEGT. The CDR3 contains 17 residues. V lost 0 bases, J lost 1 base, and 15 bases lay in between.

The rearrangement links TRBV5-6 to TRBJ2-7, with D possibly TRBD1 on 6 matching bases. V was clipped by 4 bases and J by 4 bases, with 21 bases between them. The CDR3 contains 16 residues. Germline lookup yields CDR1 SGHDT and CDR2 YYEEEE. The CDR3 sequence: CASSPPGDRIEYEQYF. CDR3 DNA sequence: TGTGCCAGCAGCCCCCCCGGAGACAGGATAGAATACGAGCAGTACTTC.

This rearrangement joins TRBV10-1 to TRBJ2-7, with a weak D call TRBD2 (5 bases). The CDR3 consists of 16 residues. V was pared by 2 bases and J by 7 bases, with 21 bases between. Germline loops: CDR1 WNHNN, CDR2 SYGVQD (reference sequence). In DNA form, the CDR3 reads TGCGCCAGCAGTGAGAGGTGGGCAGGCCGAGGCGGGGAGCAGTACTTC. Residues: CASSERWAGRGGEQYF.

The chain joins TRBV11-2 to TRBJ2-1; D may be TRBD2 (5 bases). Germline assignment: CDR1 SGHAT and CDR2 FQNNGV. Trimming shortened V by 3 bases and J by 4 bases, and 13 bases separated the two germline ends. This CDR3 is 15 amino acids long. CDR3 sequence reads: CASSLVRGSYNEQFF. The CDR3, as DNA: TGTGCCAGCAGCTTGGTCCGCGGGTCTTACAATGAGCAGTTCTTC.

The rearrangement joins TRBV5-6 to TRBJ1-2, with D tentatively TRBD1 (5 bases). CDR1 is SGHDT, CDR2 YYEEEE, per germline. The CDR3 length is 15 residues. V shed 0 bases and J shed 8 bases, with 17 bases lying between them. CDR3 region: CASSLARVGSLGYTF. DNA for the CDR3: TGTGCCAGCAGCTTGGCCAGGGTCGGCTCCCTAGGCTACACCTTC.